The present T cell receptor (beta chain) was sequenced within a study of diagnostic markers for celiac disease. Germline CDR1 is DFQATT and CDR2 is SNEGSKA (reference sequence). This CDR3 contains 11 residues. Each CDR3 protein gets one entry in TCRdb, which reprocessed the reads and gives no DNA. The sample table sets out about 7,500 distinct CDR3 sequences. This clonotype is labeled medium-sized based on frequency. The specimen was either unsorted cells or a sorted T cell fraction (not recorded which). This clonotype was sampled from a human donor. This table probably holds off-target reads from a library built for another chain. This chain joins TRBV20-1 and TRBJ2-3. The CDR3 loop is CSASPADTQYF.